One sample yielded the 19 T cell receptor beta chains listed below, sequenced in a study of CD8 T cells in ankylosing spondylitis. Each CDR3 protein gets one entry after TCRdb re-called the 5' RACE reads with MiXCR. Of some 200,000 distinct CDR3 sequences detected, about 13% appear once; the ten largest clones hold about 15%. The sample comprised blood, either unsorted or a sorted T cell fraction (not recorded which). Receptor source: a male donor with ankylosing spondylitis or in good health (not recorded which).

The chain combines TRBV18 with TRBJ2-2; D gene unclear. The germline CDR1 and CDR2 sequences are KGHSH and LQKENI. This CDR3 comprises 15 residues. V was shortened by 2 bases and J by 6 bases, with 13 bases between the two germline ends. The CDR3 nucleotides are TGTGCCAGCTCACCAGGGAAGCCGTCATCCGGGGAGCTGTTTTTT. Protein sequence: CASSPGKPSSGELFF. Using reference TRBV18 and TRBJ2-2 for the parts outside the CDR3, the full variable domain is NAGVMQNPRHLVRRRGQEARLRCSPMKGHSHVYWYRQLPEEGLKFMVYLQKENIIDESGMPKERFSAEFPKEGPSILRIQQVVRGDSAAYFCASSPGKPSSGELFFGEGSRLTVL.

V and J are TRBV4-1 and TRBJ2-7; TRBD1 matches 9 bases. This CDR3 has 14 amino acids. Trimming cost V 1 base and J 6 bases; bases outside gene matches: 4. Germline V CDR1 and CDR2: MGHRA, YSYEKL. The CDR3 DNA reads as TGCGCCAGCAGCCAAGCACAGGGGGCGGGCGAGCAGTACTTC. Its protein product is CASSQAQGAGEQYF.

CDR3 coding DNA: TGTGCCAGCTCACCACCACCACCCAGGCCCGGGGAGCTGTTTTTT. The encoded protein is CASSPPPPRPGELFF. The rearrangement uses TRBV18 and TRBJ2-2; D is ambiguous. The CDR3 is made up of 15 amino acids. Trimming took 0 bases from V and 6 from J, leaving 11 bases between them. Looked up from germline, CDR1 is KGHSH and CDR2 is LQKENI. The variable domain in full, with the rest retrieved from reference TRBV18 and TRBJ2-2, is NAGVMQNPRHLVRRRGQEARLRCSPMKGHSHVYWYRQLPEEGLKFMVYLQKENIIDESGMPKERFSAEFPKEGPSILRIQQVVRGDSAAYFCASSPPPPRPGELFFGEGSRLTVL.

This clonotype showed up just a few times. This chain links TRBV9 with TRBJ2-7; 14 nucleotides agree with TRBD2. V lost 2 bases to trimming and J lost 4 bases; unmatched junction nucleotides: 2. CDR1 and CDR2 (germline): SGDLS, YYNGEE. CDR3 length equals 15 residues. CDR3 nucleotide sequence: TGTGCCAGCAGCGTGGGGACTAGCGGGAGTTACGAGCAGTACTTC. Its protein is CASSVGTSGSYEQYF.

The rearrangement joins TRBV7-9 to TRBJ2-1, with TRBD1 as a possible D gene (5 bases). The CDR3 extends over 15 amino acids. V dropped 3 bases and J dropped 3 bases, with 12 bases sitting between them. From germline, CDR1 is SEHNR and CDR2 FQNEAQ (reference sequence). Here the CDR3 reads CASSFAQGSYNEQFF. The CDR3 nucleotides are TGTGCCAGCAGCTTTGCCCAGGGAAGCTACAATGAGCAGTTCTTC. Filled out from reference TRBV7-9 and TRBJ2-1, the complete variable domain reads DTGVSQNPRHKITKRGQNVTFRCDPISEHNRLYWYRQTLGQGPEFLTYFQNEAQLEKSRLLSDRFSAERPKGSFSTLEIQRTEQGDSAMYLCASSFAQGSYNEQFFGPGTRLTVL.

This rearrangement joins TRBV2 to TRBJ2-1, with TRBD2 matching 11 bases. CDR3 length equals 15 residues. Germline V lookup: CDR1 SNHLY, CDR2 FYNNEI. V shed 6 bases and J 9 bases; nucleotides not matched to a gene: 10. The chain's CDR3 is CASRGTSGTVAEQFF. In DNA form, the CDR3 reads TGTGCCAGCAGGGGGACTAGCGGAACGGTGGCTGAGCAGTTCTTC. Together with reference TRBV2 and TRBJ2-1, the CDR3 gives the full variable domain: EPEVTQTPSHQVTQMGQEVILRCVPISNHLYFYWYRQILGQKVEFLVSFYNNEISEKSEIFDDQFSVERPDGSNFTLKIRSTKLEDSAMYFCASRGTSGTVAEQFFGPGTRLTVL.

This sequence joins TRBV7-8 and TRBJ1-1; D is unclear. Germline-derived CDR1 and CDR2 are SGHVS and FQNEAQ. Trimming left V 1 base short and J 3 bases short, with 6 bases between. The CDR3 length is 13 residues. The CDR3, as DNA: TGTGCCAGCAGCTTAGAAGTGTACACTGAAGCTTTCTTT. It specifies CASSLEVYTEAFF.

There are a few counts of this clonotype. V usage is TRBV27 and J usage is TRBJ2-1; D perhaps matches TRBD1 (6 bases). Germline values: CDR1 MNHEY, CDR2 SMNVEV (reference sequence). This CDR3 is built from 16 residues. The ends were cut back, 6 bases at V and 4 bases at J, with 19 bases in the middle. CDR3 in amino acids: CASRKQGTSLYNEQFF. For the CDR3, the DNA is TGTGCCAGCAGAAAACAGGGTACCTCTCTGTACAATGAGCAGTTCTTC.

This clonotype has more than one count but fewer than ten. The chain joins TRBV6-4 to TRBJ1-1; possibly TRBD1 for D (5 bases). The CDR3 consists of 13 residues. Trimming took 6 bases from V and 1 from J, leaving 9 bases between them. CDR1 is MRHNA, CDR2 SNTAGT, per germline. The DNA of the CDR3 is TGTGCCAGCAGCGAGGGACCGAACACTGAAGCTTTCTTT. Amino acid sequence: CASSEGPNTEAFF.

The J gene is TRBJ2-7, the V gene TRBV11-1, with 13 nucleotides matching TRBD2. This CDR3 is 19 amino acids long. Germline-derived CDR1 and CDR2 are SGHAT and FQDESV (reference sequence). With V trimmed by 3 bases and J by 4 bases, 15 bases remained unmatched. The CDR3 region is CASSFPAGTSGIGVYEQYF. The CDR3 bases are TGTGCCAGCAGCTTTCCGGCGGGGACTAGCGGGATCGGGGTTTACGAGCAGTACTTC. Full variable domain (outside the CDR3, taken from reference TRBV11-1 and TRBJ2-7): EAEVAQSPRYKITEKSQAVAFWCDPISGHATLYWYRQILGQGPELLVQFQDESVVDDSQLPKDRFSAERLKGVDSTLKIQPAELGDSAMYLCASSFPAGTSGIGVYEQYFGPGTRLTVT.

The chain uses TRBV29-1 and TRBJ2-5; D possibly uses TRBD1 or TRBD2 (5 bases each). This CDR3 is built from 14 residues. In germline, CDR1 is SQVTM, CDR2 ANQGSEA. V lost 0 bases, J lost 0 bases, and 8 bases lay in between. Here the CDR3 reads CSVEDWGNQETQYF. Written as DNA, the CDR3 is TGCAGCGTTGAAGATTGGGGGAACCAAGAGACCCAGTACTTC.

This clonotype came up many times. The V gene is TRBV12-3 or TRBV12-4, the J gene TRBJ2-5, with 8 bases identical to TRBD2. V was clipped by 3 bases and J by 5 bases; unmatched bases: 5. The CDR3 runs 14 residues. The CDR3, as DNA: TGTGCCAGCAGTTTTTCGGGGGGGGATGAGACCCAGTACTTC. This sequence encodes CASSFSGGDETQYF.

On this clonotype: One end of the junction varies from germline; a read error may be responsible. This chain connects TRBV29-1 to TRBJ1-2; TRBD1 aligns across 9 bases. Germline assignment: CDR1 SQVTM and CDR2 ANQGSEA. This CDR3 has 11 residues. Here the CDR3 reads CSVETGGPLPF. Written as DNA, the CDR3 is TGCAGCGTTGAGACAGGGGGTCCTCTCCCCTTC. The full variable domain, rest sourced from reference TRBV29-1 and TRBJ1-2, is SAVISQKPSRDICQRGTSLTIQCQVDSQVTMMFWYRQQPGQSLTLIATANQGSEATYESGFVIDKFPISRPNLTFSTLTVSNMSPEDSSIYLCSVETGGPLPFGSGTRLTVV.

The rearrangement uses TRBV7-9 and TRBJ1-2, with 7 bases fitting TRBD1. The CDR3 is made up of 13 amino acids. V trimming: 2 bases; J trimming: 6 bases; junction bases outside the gene matches: 3. CDR1 is SEHNR, CDR2 FQNEAQ, per germline (reference sequence). CDR3 sequence: CASSLSGGNGYTF. As DNA, the CDR3 is TGTGCCAGCAGCTTATCAGGGGGGAATGGCTACACCTTC.

The rearrangement joins TRBV7-9 to TRBJ2-1; D unclear. Looked up from germline, CDR1 is SEHNR and CDR2 is FQNEAQ (reference sequence). The CDR3 runs 14 residues. V was shortened by 4 bases and J by 6 bases, with 13 bases between the two germline ends. This chain's CDR3 is CASSSFADPNEQFF. For the CDR3, the DNA is TGTGCCAGCAGCTCTTTCGCGGACCCCAATGAGCAGTTCTTC.

V and J are TRBV5-1 and TRBJ2-1; a weak D match, TRBD2 (6 bases). The germline CDR1 and CDR2 sequences are SGHRS and YFSETQ. The CDR3 length is 12 residues. V lost 3 bases and J 5 bases, leaving 6 bases between the germline ends. DNA of the CDR3: TGCGCCAGCAGCTGGGGGGACAATGAGCAGTTCTTC. As protein: CASSWGDNEQFF.

This chain joins TRBV29-1 and TRBJ2-7, with 7 bases identical to TRBD1. The germline V gene encodes CDR1 SQVTM and CDR2 ANQGSEA. The CDR3 length is 14 residues. Trimming cost V 7 bases and J 2 bases; bases outside gene matches: 11. CDR3 bases: TGCAGCGCCCAACCACAGGGGCCCCCCTACGAGCAGTACTTC. It specifies CSAQPQGPPYEQYF.

This chain links TRBV5-1 with TRBJ2-7; TRBD1 matches at 8 bases. Germline-derived CDR1 and CDR2 are SGHRS and YFSETQ. Trimming at V came to 4 bases and at J to 2 bases, leaving 11 bases not matched to a gene. This CDR3 contains 16 residues. The CDR3 DNA is TGCGCCAGCAGCGCACCGCACGGGACAGGTACCTACGAGCAGTACTTC. The encoded protein is CASSAPHGTGTYEQYF.

This clonotype has a handful of counts. The chain recombines TRBV16 with TRBJ2-1; D could derive from TRBD1 or TRBD2 (10 bases each). In germline, CDR1 is KGHSY, CDR2 FQNENV. The V and J ends lost 2 bases and 3 bases respectively, with 23 bases between them. The CDR3 extends over 19 amino acids. The CDR3 sequence is CASSQRDRGASGSYNEQFF. The CDR3 bases are TGTGCCAGCAGCCAACGGGACAGGGGTGCTAGCGGGAGCTACAATGAGCAGTTCTTC.